This T cell receptor beta chain was recovered during a study of T-cell reconstitution after alpha-beta-depleted transplantation in children. There are 15 residues in the CDR3. V lost 2 bases and J 4 bases, leaving 14 bases between the germline ends. CDR1 is SGHVS, CDR2 FNYEAQ, per germline. Construction of the TCRbeta library involved unique molecular identifiers. TCRdb called the PCR reads again in MiXCR, with one record for every CDR3 protein. The table lists fewer than 550,000 distinct CDR3 sequences, 9.5% to 13% of them singletons. There are many counts of this clonotype. The chain is built from TRBV7-6 and TRBJ2-5, with a weak D call TRBD2 (5 bases). The clonotype was recovered from a human donor who donated a stem cell graft to a child with acute myeloid leukemia. Sample: PBMCs from the stem cell graft donor, taken from the stem cell graft. The CDR3 DNA follows: TGTGCCAGCAGCTTAACTACTAGAGATATAGAGACCCAGTACTTC. Protein sequence: CASSLTTRDIETQYF. The full variable domain, its missing parts supplied by reference TRBV7-6 and TRBJ2-5, is GAGVSQSPRYKVTKRGQDVALRCDPISGHVSLYWYRQALGQGPEFLTYFNYEAQQDKSGLPNDRFSAERPEGSISTLTIQRTEQRDSAMYRCASSLTTRDIETQYFGPGTRLLVL.